Each of the 11 T cell receptor beta chains below was sequenced from the same sample in a study of regulatory T cells in long-lasting Graves disease (dated by TCRdb to the early 2020s). The time point label, read with the paper, signifies: newly diagnosed GD, antithyroid drugs for less than 3 months. For both TCR sequencing and RNA sequencing, RNA was extracted from PBMCs in TRIzol. To prepare the library, multiplex PCR was applied. The instrument was an Illumina HiSeq 4000. TCR beta libraries were built with iRepertoire HTBI primers and Arm-PCR amplification of CDR3 regions. TCRdb handled the public reads itself, with Q25 trimming in fastp and clone calling in MiXCR, and kept productive beta chains. Rows with a matching CDR3 protein are joined into one entry that keeps the most common DNA and genes. Within this sample are some 200,000 distinct CDR3 sequences, with 15% to 20% of them counted one time only. The ten largest clones capture approximately 10% of the sample.

These data also featured in a second study, about T cells in Graves' hyperthyroidism and ophthalmopathy.

Sequencing used peripheral blood mononuclear cells (PBMCs), obtained at new diagnosis, from a patient treated with antithyroid drugs. The receptors derive from a woman in her twenties or thirties with Graves disease. Donor details come from another sample of the same person, matched by shared clones.

This clonotype showed up many times. Written as DNA, the CDR3 is TGTGCCAGCAGCAGAAGGAGGGAGAAGACCGGGGAGCTGTTTTTT. Its protein product is CASSRRREKTGELFF. This chain uses TRBV7-3 with TRBJ2-2; possibly TRBD2 for D (6 bases). The V end lost 5 bases, the J end lost 5 bases, and 15 bases lay between the germline ends. Germline CDR1 reads SGHTA; CDR2 reads FQGTGA. The length of the CDR3 is 15 residues.

To note about this clonotype: Being one base from a much bigger clone, this may be a read error. J is TRBJ1-2 and V is TRBV28, with D maybe TRBD1 (6 bases). With 7 bases removed from V and 8 bases from J, the gap between germline ends came to 20 bases. This CDR3 spans 14 amino acids. Germline assignment: CDR1 MDHEN and CDR2 SYDVKM. The CDR3, as DNA: TGTGCCAGCACTACCGGGGGGGGGCTCCCGGGCTACACCTTC. Protein: CASTTGGGLPGYTF.

This clonotype has a handful of counts. This chain joins TRBV4-1 and TRBJ2-7; 10 bases line up with TRBD2. This CDR3 region has 16 residues. Unmatched junction bases numbered 6, after V lost 2 bases and J lost 2 bases. The germline gives CDR1 MGHRA, CDR2 YSYEKL. The CDR3 region is CASSQLPSGSTYEQYF. CDR3 nucleotide sequence: TGCGCCAGCAGCCAATTACCTAGCGGGAGTACCTACGAGCAGTACTTC.

This clonotype was recorded once. V usage is TRBV18 and J usage is TRBJ2-1; 7 nucleotides align to TRBD1. The length of the CDR3 is 14 residues. V lost 3 bases and J lost 5; bases outside the gene matches: 4. Looked up from germline, CDR1 is KGHSH and CDR2 is LQKENI. The CDR3 DNA sequence: TGTGCCAGCTCACCGCGGACAGGCAACAATGAGCAGTTCTTC. Translating gives CASSPRTGNNEQFF. The full variable domain, in which reference TRBV18 and TRBJ2-1 provide the parts outside the CDR3, is NAGVMQNPRHLVRRRGQEARLRCSPMKGHSHVYWYRQLPEEGLKFMVYLQKENIIDESGMPKERFSAEFPKEGPSILRIQQVVRGDSAAYFCASSPRTGNNEQFFGPGTRLTVL.

In its sample, this clonotype was seen a few times. The V and J genes are TRBV20-1 and TRBJ1-2, with 10 bases fitting TRBD1. The J segment lost 5 bases and the V segment lost 5 bases, leaving 2 bases of the junction unmatched. From germline, CDR1 is DFQATT and CDR2 SNEGSKA (reference sequence). CDR3 length equals 12 residues. CDR3 sequence: CSAPDRGYGYTF. In nucleotides, the CDR3 is TGCAGTGCTCCGGACAGGGGGTATGGCTACACCTTC.

This clonotype was seen ten or more times. The chain joins TRBV18 to TRBJ1-1; D remains ambiguous. The CDR3 covers 14 residues. Looked up from germline, CDR1 is KGHSH and CDR2 is LQKENI. V gave up 1 base and J gave up 2 bases, with 8 bases separating them. CDR3 nucleotide sequence: TGTGCCAGCTCACCACAGCATGGAAACACTGAAGCTTTCTTT. Protein: CASSPQHGNTEAFF.

A note on this clonotype: This may be a read error: a much more frequent sequence differs by one nucleotide. V gene TRBV7-9 combines with J gene TRBJ2-7; either TRBD1 or TRBD2 may supply D (6 bases each). Germline CDR1 and CDR2: SEHNR and FQNEAQ (reference sequence). This CDR3 region has 17 residues. Trimming took off 5 bases at V and 6 bases at J, with 26 bases between the two ends. CDR3 amino acids: CASSGVLDLGEGGEQYF. CDR3 sequence (DNA): TGTGCCAGCAGCGGGGTCTTGGATCTTGGAGAGGGGGGCGAGCAGTACTTC.

This clonotype showed up many times. The V call is TRBV24-1, the J call TRBJ2-3, with 9 bases that match TRBD1. After removal of 1 base from V and 2 bases from J, the junction contained 3 bases not matched to a gene. The CDR3 has 16 amino acids. Germline CDR1 and CDR2: KGHDR and SFDVKD. The CDR3 nucleotides read TGTGCCACCAGTGATTTAAGGGACAGGGCCACAGATACGCAGTATTTT. Translation: CATSDLRDRATDTQYF.

This clonotype was counted at least ten times. V usage is TRBV20-1 and J usage is TRBJ2-1; the D gene is possibly TRBD1 (6 bases). The germline V and J ends were trimmed by 0 bases and 0 bases, with 9 bases remaining between them. This CDR3 spans 15 amino acids. Germline assignment: CDR1 DFQATT and CDR2 SNEGSKA (reference sequence). Here the CDR3 reads CSARDRGSSYNEQFF. The CDR3 region has the DNA TGCAGTGCTAGAGATAGGGGGAGCTCCTACAATGAGCAGTTCTTC.

This clonotype has a count of ten or more. The gene calls are TRBV10-3 and TRBJ1-3, with TRBD1 matching 7 bases. This CDR3 spans 17 amino acids. Looked up from germline, CDR1 is ENHRY and CDR2 is SYGVKD. V dropped 0 bases and J dropped 0; count of bases not matched to a gene: 5. DNA for the CDR3: TGTGCCATCAGTGAGTCAGGGGGCAGGAGCTCTGGAAACACCATATATTTT. Protein: CAISESGGRSSGNTIYF.

Ten or more counts support this clonotype. V gene TRBV9 combines with J gene TRBJ2-1; 16 nucleotides align to TRBD2. The CDR3 spans 18 residues. The germline V gene has CDR1 SGDLS and CDR2 YYNGEE. V lost 3 bases to trimming and J lost 3 bases; unmatched junction nucleotides: 6. In nucleotides, the CDR3 is TGTGCCAGCAGCGACCCGGGACTAGCGGGAGGGGGCTACAATGAGCAGTTCTTC. Encoded protein: CASSDPGLAGGGYNEQFF. The full variable domain, its missing parts supplied by reference TRBV9 and TRBJ2-1, is DSGVTQTPKHLITATGQRVTLRCSPRSGDLSVYWYQQSLDQGLQFLIQYYNGEERAKGNILERFSAQQFPDLHSELNLSSLELGDSALYFCASSDPGLAGGGYNEQFFGPGTRLTVL.